Presented here are 4 T cell receptor beta chains from one specimen sequenced in a study of T cell repertoires in cytomegalovirus infection. Each CDR3 protein is one row after TCRdb ran MiXCR on the reads. The sample has some 940,000 distinct CDR3 sequences, about a third seen once. Which antigens these TCRs recognize remains unknown. Material: cultured CD8+ T cells from PBMCs, obtained from culture after CMV antigen stimulation. The receptors derive from a human donor in good health (CMV status not recorded). Some clones in this sample may be carry-over from other donors' samples.

This clonotype was counted a few times. The chain has TRBV19 and TRBJ2-7; the D gene is possibly TRBD1 (5 bases). V dropped 8 bases and J dropped 0 bases, with 14 bases sitting between them. Per germline, CDR1 LNHDA and CDR2 SQIVND (reference sequence). This CDR3 region has 14 residues. CDR3 in amino acids: CASRETGSSYEQYV. In nucleotides, the CDR3 is TGTGCCAGTCGAGAAACAGGAAGCTCCTACGAGCAGTACGTC.

This clonotype appeared many times. The chain uses TRBV6-1 and TRBJ2-3; the D is unclear. The CDR3 is made up of 15 amino acids. Trimming pared 6 bases from V and 5 bases from J, leaving 18 bases between. Germline CDR1 reads MNHNS; CDR2 reads SASEGT. CDR3 sequence: CASRLAPEVVDTQYF. The DNA for the CDR3 is TGTGCCAGCAGGTTGGCACCCGAAGTGGTAGATACGCAGTATTTT.

This clonotype has only a few counts. The CDR3 protein is CASSFGTSGETQYF. The DNA of the CDR3 is TGTGCCAGCAGTTTTGGGACCTCCGGAGAGACCCAGTACTTC. V is TRBV7-6 and J is TRBJ2-5; D may correspond to TRBD1 or TRBD2 (5 bases each). This CDR3 spans 14 amino acids. Germline V gives CDR1 SGHVS, CDR2 FNYEAQ. The germline V and J ends were trimmed by 6 bases and 4 bases, with 15 bases remaining between them.

The chain employs TRBV7-9 and TRBJ2-7; 12 nucleotides agree with TRBD1. CDR3 length equals 15 residues. The germline CDR1 and CDR2 sequences are SEHNR and FQNEAQ (reference sequence). V lost 6 bases and J lost 5; bases outside the gene matches: 8. The DNA for the CDR3 is TGTGCCAGCAGGGACCGGGACAGGGGGCTGGACGAGCAGTACTTC. Translation: CASRDRDRGLDEQYF.